Here is one T cell receptor (beta chain) with its context. The target of this receptor is not known. Nothing much larger sits one base from this clone, and base qualities are not available. This sample stems from a study of cytomegalovirus exposure and HLA in healthy donors (dated by TCRdb to 2017 to 2019). Some background on the complete study: According to a later analysis, the 120 or so validation repertoires were produced on the same platform as the 600 to 850 repertoires of the first cohort. Besides the first cohort of approximately 670 subjects, a separate validation cohort made up of 95 to 150 different subjects was used. The study was designed to test whether signatures of past pathogen exposure could be identified by cataloging public T cell receptors. To predict cytomegalovirus infection status, the study brought together high-throughput TCR immunosequencing, statistical association of individual TCRs with disease status, and machine learning. Findings and caveats that apply to the study as a whole: A total of 164 TCR beta chains were listed by the study as associated with cytomegalovirus. In vitro tests confirmed that a few of the cytomegalovirus-associated TCR beta chains recognize cytomegalovirus antigens. It was suggested by the authors that the approach could potentially be generalized to other disease states and immunological phenotypes. A later analysis found that TCRs clustered in the first cohort also tended to co-occur in the 110 or so validation repertoires, with just under 95% of cluster scores above 0. Across donors, most TCR sequences were observed very rarely, whereas some public TCRs were present in many individuals. The classifier was reported to diagnose cytomegalovirus status with high specificity and sensitivity in both the original cohort and the validation cohort. A later analysis had no HLA typing for the validation cohort, so co-occurrence there was scored across all 130 or so repertoires.

The donors were included in the validation cohort of some 120 subjects, a group kept apart from the approximately 650-subject first cohort. V lost 6 bases and J lost 6 bases; the stretch between them is 8 bases long. CDR1 is given as SNHLY and CDR2 as FYNNEI, both from the germline V gene. The CDR3 numbers 11 residues from cysteine through phenylalanine. Just the 33-base CDR3 DNA is kept, in frame starting at base 1. Receptor libraries were prepared by the immunoSEQ multiplex PCR assay. Per the original workflow: A statistical classification framework was developed to diagnose cytomegalovirus status using the catalog of TCR beta chain sequences. Held by TCRdb, this immuneACCESS table contains in-frame sequences only and omits some clones. Under half of the omission traces to an unresolved V gene where checked; the cause of the rest is unknown. That table is the source of V, J and clone size, and D and trimming were worked out from the DNA. Recorded for this sample are roughly 260,000 clones; approximately 90% of them occurred a single time. The leading ten clones occupy 2.6% of the sample.

This clonotype originated in a man aged 18 to 29 in good health and CMV-seronegative. The chain was built from TRBV2 and TRBJ1-2; there is no confident call for the D gene. Sequenced: PBMCs. The DNA reads as follows: TGTGCCAGCAGGGACGGGGATGGCTACACCTTC. Translation gives CASRDGDGYTF.